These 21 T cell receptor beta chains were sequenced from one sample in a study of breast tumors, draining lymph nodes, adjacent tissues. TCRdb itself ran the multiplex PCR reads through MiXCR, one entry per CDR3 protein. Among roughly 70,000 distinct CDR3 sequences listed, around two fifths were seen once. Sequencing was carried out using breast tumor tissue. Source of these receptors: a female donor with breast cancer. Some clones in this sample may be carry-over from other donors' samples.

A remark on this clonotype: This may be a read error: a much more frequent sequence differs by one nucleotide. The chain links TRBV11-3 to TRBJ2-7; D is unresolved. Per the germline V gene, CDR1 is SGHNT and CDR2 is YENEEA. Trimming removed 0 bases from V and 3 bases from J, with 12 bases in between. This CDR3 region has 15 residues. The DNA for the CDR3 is TGTGCCAGCAGCTTAGATGGTCCTACCGGCTACGAGCAGTACTTC. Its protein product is CASSLDGPTGYEQYF.

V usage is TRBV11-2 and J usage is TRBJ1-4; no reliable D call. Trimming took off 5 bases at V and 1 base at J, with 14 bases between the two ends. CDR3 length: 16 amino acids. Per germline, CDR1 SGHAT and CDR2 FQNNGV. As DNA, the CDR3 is TGTGCCAGCAGCCTCGGGCCCATGGGAACTAATGAAAAACTGTTTTTT. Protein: CASSLGPMGTNEKLFF.

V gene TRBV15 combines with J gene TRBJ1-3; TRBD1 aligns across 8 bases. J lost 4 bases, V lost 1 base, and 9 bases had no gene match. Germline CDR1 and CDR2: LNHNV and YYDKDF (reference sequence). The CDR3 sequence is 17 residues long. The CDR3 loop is CATSRGQGQCVGNTIYF. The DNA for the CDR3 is TGTGCCACCAGCAGAGGACAGGGGCAATGTGTGGGAAACACCATATATTTT. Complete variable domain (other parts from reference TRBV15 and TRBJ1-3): DAMVIQNPRYQVTQFGKPVTLSCSQTLNHNVMYWYQQKSSQAPKLLFHYYDKDFNNEADTPDNFQSRRPNTSFCFLDIRSPGLGDTAMYLCATSRGQGQCVGNTIYFGEGSWLTVV.

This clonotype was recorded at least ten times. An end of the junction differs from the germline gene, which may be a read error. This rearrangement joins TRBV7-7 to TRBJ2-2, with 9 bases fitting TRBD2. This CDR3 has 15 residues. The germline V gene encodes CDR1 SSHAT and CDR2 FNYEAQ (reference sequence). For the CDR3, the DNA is TGTGCTAGCAGCCTCAGTAGCGGGGGTACCGGGGAGCTGTTTTTT. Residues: CASSLSSGGTGELFF.

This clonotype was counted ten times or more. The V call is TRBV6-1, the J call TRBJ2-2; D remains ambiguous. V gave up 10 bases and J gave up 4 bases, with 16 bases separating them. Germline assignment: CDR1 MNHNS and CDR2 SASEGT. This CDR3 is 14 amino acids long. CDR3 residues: CAMSKGARTGELFF. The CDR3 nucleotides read TGTGCCATGTCCAAGGGCGCGCGCACCGGGGAGCTGTTTTTT.

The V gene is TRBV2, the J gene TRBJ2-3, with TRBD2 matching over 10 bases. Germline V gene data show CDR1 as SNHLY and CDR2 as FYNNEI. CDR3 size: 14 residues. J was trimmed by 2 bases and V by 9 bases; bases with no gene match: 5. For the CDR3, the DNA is TGTGCCAGAACACTAGCGGGGTACACAGATACGCAGTATTTT. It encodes CARTLAGYTDTQYF.

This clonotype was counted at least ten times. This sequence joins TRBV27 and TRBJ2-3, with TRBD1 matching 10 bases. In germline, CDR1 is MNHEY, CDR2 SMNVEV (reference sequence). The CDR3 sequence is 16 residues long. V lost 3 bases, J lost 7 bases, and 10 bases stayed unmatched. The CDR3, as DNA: TGTGCCAGCAGTTTCCTCGGGACAGGGGAACAGAATACGCAGTATTTT. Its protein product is CASSFLGTGEQNTQYF.

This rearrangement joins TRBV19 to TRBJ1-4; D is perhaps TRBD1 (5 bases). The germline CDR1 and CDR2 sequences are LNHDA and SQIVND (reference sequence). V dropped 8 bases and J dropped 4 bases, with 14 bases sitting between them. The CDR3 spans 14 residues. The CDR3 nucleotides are TGTGCCAGTGGGGCCGGGACTCGTAATGAAAAACTGTTTTTT. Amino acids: CASGAGTRNEKLFF.

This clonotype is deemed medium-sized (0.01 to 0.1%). The CDR3, as DNA: TGTGCCAGCAGTGAAAGGGTGGCAGCCCAGCATTTT. It encodes CASSERVAAQHF. The V and J genes are TRBV2 and TRBJ1-5, with unresolved D. V dropped 2 bases and J dropped 11 bases, with 10 bases sitting between them. CDR1 SNHLY and CDR2 FYNNEI come from the germline V gene. CDR3 length: 12 residues.

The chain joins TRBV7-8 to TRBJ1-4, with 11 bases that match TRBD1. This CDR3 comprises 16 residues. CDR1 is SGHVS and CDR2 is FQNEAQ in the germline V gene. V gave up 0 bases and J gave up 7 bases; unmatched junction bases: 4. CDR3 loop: CASSLALDRGREKLFF. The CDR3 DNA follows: TGTGCCAGCAGCTTAGCGTTGGACAGGGGGCGTGAAAAACTGTTTTTT.

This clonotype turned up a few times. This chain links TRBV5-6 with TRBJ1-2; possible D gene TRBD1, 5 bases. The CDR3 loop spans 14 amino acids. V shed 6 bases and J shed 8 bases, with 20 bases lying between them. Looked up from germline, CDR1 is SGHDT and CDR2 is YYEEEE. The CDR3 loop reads CASNPPGPLTGYTF. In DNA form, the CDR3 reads TGTGCCAGCAACCCACCGGGACCACTCACCGGCTACACCTTC.

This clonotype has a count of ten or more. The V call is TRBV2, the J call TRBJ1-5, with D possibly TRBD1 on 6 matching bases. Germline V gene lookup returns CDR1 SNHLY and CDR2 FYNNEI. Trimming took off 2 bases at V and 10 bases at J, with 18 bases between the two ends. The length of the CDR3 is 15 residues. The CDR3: CASSERWGASNPQHF. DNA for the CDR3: TGTGCCAGCAGTGAACGGTGGGGGGCTAGTAATCCCCAGCATTTT.

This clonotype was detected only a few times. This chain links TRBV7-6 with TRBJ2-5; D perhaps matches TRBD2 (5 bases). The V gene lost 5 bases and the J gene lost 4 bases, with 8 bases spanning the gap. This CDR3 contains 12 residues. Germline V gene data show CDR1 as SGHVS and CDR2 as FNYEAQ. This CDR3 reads CASSPGVETQYF. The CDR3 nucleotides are TGTGCCAGCAGCCCCGGGGTAGAGACCCAGTACTTC.

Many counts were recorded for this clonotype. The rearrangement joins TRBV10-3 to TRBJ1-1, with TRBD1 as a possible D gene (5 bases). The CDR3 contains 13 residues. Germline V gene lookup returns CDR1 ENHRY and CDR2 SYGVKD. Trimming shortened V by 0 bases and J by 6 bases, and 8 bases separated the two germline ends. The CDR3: CAISESGVAEAFF. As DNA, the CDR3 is TGTGCCATCAGTGAGTCGGGGGTGGCTGAAGCTTTCTTT.

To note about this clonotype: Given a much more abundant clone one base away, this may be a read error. CDR3 in DNA: TGTGCCAGCACCTTGACGGCCCGGAACTACGAGCGGTACTTC. Protein product: CASTLTARNYERYF. This chain uses TRBV3-1 with TRBJ2-7; no reliable D call. CDR1 and CDR2 (germline): LGHDT, YNNKEL (reference sequence). CDR3 size: 14 residues.

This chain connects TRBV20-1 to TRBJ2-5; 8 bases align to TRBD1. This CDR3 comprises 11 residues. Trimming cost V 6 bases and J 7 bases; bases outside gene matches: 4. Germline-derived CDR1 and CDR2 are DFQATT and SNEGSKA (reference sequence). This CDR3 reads CSAPDRGTQYF. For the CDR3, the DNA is TGCAGTGCACCCGACAGGGGGACCCAGTACTTC.

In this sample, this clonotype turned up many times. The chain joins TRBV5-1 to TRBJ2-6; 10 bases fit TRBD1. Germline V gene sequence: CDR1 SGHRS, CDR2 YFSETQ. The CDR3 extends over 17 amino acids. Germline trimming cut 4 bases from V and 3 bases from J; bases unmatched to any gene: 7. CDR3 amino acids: CASSLRQGAYGANVLTF. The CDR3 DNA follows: TGCGCCAGCAGCCTACGACAGGGGGCATATGGGGCCAACGTCCTGACTTTC.

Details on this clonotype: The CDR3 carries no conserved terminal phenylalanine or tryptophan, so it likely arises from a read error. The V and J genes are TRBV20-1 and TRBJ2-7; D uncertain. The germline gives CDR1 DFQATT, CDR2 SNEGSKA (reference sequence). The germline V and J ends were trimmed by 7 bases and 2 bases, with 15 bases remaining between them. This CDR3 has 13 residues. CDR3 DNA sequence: TGCAGTGTTGCCGCCCAGTTCACCTACGAGCAGTACCTC. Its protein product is CSVAAQFTYEQYL.

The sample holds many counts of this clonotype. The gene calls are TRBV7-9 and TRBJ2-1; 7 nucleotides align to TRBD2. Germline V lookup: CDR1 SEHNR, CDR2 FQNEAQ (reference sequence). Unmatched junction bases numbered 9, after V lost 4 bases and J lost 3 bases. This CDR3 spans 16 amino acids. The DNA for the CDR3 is TGTGCCAGCAGCTGGGGGAGGGTAGCGAGCTACAATGAGCAGTTCTTC. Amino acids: CASSWGRVASYNEQFF. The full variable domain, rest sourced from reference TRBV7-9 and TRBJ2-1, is DTGVSQNPRHKITKRGQNVTFRCDPISEHNRLYWYRQTLGQGPEFLTYFQNEAQLEKSRLLSDRFSAERPKGSFSTLEIQRTEQGDSAMYLCASSWGRVASYNEQFFGPGTRLTVL.

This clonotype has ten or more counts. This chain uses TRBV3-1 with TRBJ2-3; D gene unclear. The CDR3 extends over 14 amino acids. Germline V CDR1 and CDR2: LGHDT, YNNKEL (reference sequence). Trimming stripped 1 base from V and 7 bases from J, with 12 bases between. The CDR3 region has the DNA TGTGCCAGCAGCCAAGGAACAAAAACTAATACGCAGTATTTT. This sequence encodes CASSQGTKTNTQYF.

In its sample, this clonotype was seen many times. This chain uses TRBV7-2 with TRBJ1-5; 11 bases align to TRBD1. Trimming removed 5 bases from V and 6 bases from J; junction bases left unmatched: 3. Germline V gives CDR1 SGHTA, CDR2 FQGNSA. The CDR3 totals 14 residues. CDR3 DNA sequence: TGTGCCAGCAGCCGGACAGGGGGCACTCAGCCCCAGCATTTT. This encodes CASSRTGGTQPQHF.